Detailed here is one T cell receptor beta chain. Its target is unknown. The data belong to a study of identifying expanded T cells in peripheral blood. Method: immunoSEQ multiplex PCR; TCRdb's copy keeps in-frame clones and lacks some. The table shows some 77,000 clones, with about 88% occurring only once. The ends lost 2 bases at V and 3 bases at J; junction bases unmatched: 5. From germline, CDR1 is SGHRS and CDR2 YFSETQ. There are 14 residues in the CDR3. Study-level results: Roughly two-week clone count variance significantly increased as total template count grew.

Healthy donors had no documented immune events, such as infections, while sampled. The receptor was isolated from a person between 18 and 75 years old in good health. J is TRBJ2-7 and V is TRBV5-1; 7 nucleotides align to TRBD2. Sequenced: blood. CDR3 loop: CASSFSSGVYEQYF. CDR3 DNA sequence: TGCGCCAGCAGCTTTTCCAGCGGGGTCTACGAGCAGTACTTC.